The sequence of this TCR beta chain was determined in a study of blood T cell repertoires in COVID-19. Study at large: Samples came from the United States, Italy and Spain, spanning acute and convalescent COVID-19.

Data came from immunoSEQ multiplex PCR; TCRdb stores just in-frame clones and leaves some out. The sample includes 240,000 or so clones, about 80% of them seen just once. This clone was recorded once. With 2 bases removed from V and 6 bases from J, the gap between germline ends came to 9 bases. CDR1 and CDR2 (germline): GTSNPN, SVGIG (reference sequence). CDR3 length equals 12 residues. The chain joins TRBV30 to TRBJ2-3; D is uncertain. This sequence was found in a woman of 80 years or more with acute or convalescent COVID-19. Material: peripheral blood. The CDR3 nucleotides read TGTGCCTGGAGTCCAGGTATCGATACGCAGTATTTT. Amino acids: CAWSPGIDTQYF.